The clone carrying this T cell receptor (beta chain) was counted between two and nine times. Only in-frame clones appear in the TCRdb table, and some are missing; sequencing was by immunoSEQ multiplex PCR. The repertoire consists of 200,000 or so clones, with over 85% occurring once and the leading ten covering 1%. The data are from a study of T cell responses to AZD1222 COVID-19 vaccine. The sample here was peripheral blood, taken 28 days after the second AZD1222 dose. This TCR derives from an adult who received the AZD1222 COVID-19 vaccine.

The CDR3 DNA reads TGCGCCAGCAGGAAGGACAGGAATGAAAAACTGTTTTTT. Protein sequence: CASRKDRNEKLFF. This chain joins TRBV5-1 and TRBJ1-4; the match to TRBD1 covers 7 bases. V shed 5 bases and J 5 bases; nucleotides not matched to a gene: 3. This CDR3 comprises 13 residues. Germline V gene lookup returns CDR1 SGHRS and CDR2 YFSETQ.